The T cell receptor (beta chain) under discussion was sequenced for a study of identical twins. Study-level findings and limits: The study found that models underestimated out-of-frame TCR alpha sharing in monozygotic twins. In drawing conclusions, the study used cross-sectional statistical analysis and did not follow the same donors.

Template switching introduced a universal primer site, and the cDNA bore unique molecular identifiers. In TCRdb, the 5' RACE reads were re-called with MiXCR into one record per CDR3 protein. The table includes 750,000 to 950,000 distinct CDR3 sequences, around 12% detected once. Germline V gives CDR1 SGHRS, CDR2 YFSETQ. The CDR3 has 14 amino acids. J was trimmed by 3 bases and V by 1 base; bases with no gene match: 3. At least ten counts were recorded for this clonotype. Its antigen is not identified. These data are also associated with another study on yellow fever vaccine responses in identical twins.

This rearrangement joins TRBV5-1 to TRBJ2-5, with 7 bases fitting TRBD2. This TCR was recovered from a woman younger than 30 in good health. The specimen sequenced was PBMCs. In nucleotides, the CDR3 is TGCGCCAGCAGCTTGACGGGGAGGGAAGAGACCCAGTACTTC. Encoded protein: CASSLTGREETQYF.